The rows below give T cell receptor beta chains drawn from one sample of a study of blood T cells in healthy people across ages. A single record per CDR3 protein comes from TCRdb applying MiXCR to the 5' RACE reads. The sample records about 1.1 million distinct CDR3 sequences, roughly two fifths being singletons. The sample consisted of blood. The receptors derive from a man younger than 35 in good health. Both conserved end residues are part of each CDR3. Fields, in order: J gene, D gene, clone size, CDR3 length, V gene, CDR3 DNA, CDR3 protein. The D gene is left open where the match is weak. For some rows the clone size is stated as once, few or many, or as a class when expanded; others skip it.

J: TRBJ2-3; D: .; size: .; length: 14; V: TRBV6-5; DNA: TGTGCCAGCAGTTACGGCAGGGAGACAGATACGCAGTATTTT; CDR3: CASSYGRETDTQYF
J: TRBJ1-2; D: TRBD1; size: .; length: 14; V: TRBV12-3/TRBV12-4; DNA: TGTGCCAGCAGTTCCGGGACAGGGACCTATGGCTACACCTTC; CDR3: CASSSGTGTYGYTF
J: TRBJ2-7; D: .; size: .; length: 15; V: TRBV3-1; DNA: TGTGCCAGCAGCCAAGACCCCTCGGTTTCCTACGAGCAGTACTTC; CDR3: CASSQDPSVSYEQYF
J: TRBJ2-6; D: .; size: .; length: 16; V: TRBV15; DNA: TGTGCCACCAGCAGAGTTTCAGTCTCTGGGGCCAACGTCCTGACTTTC; CDR3: CATSRVSVSGANVLTF
J: TRBJ2-5; D: .; size: once; length: 15; V: TRBV9; DNA: TGTGCCAGCAGCGGAACGGGTCTCCAGAGGGAGACCCAGTACTTC; CDR3: CASSGTGLQRETQYF
J: TRBJ2-5; D: .; size: .; length: 14; V: TRBV5-5; DNA: TGTGCCAGCAGCTCGACAGGTCCCTCGGGTGAGCAGTACTTC; CDR3: CASSSTGPSGEQYF
J: TRBJ1-6; D: .; size: few; length: 14; V: TRBV12-3/TRBV12-4; DNA: TGTGCCAGCAGTTCGAGGACGGGTGATTCACCCCCCCACTTT; CDR3: CASSSRTGDSPPHF
J: TRBJ2-3; D: .; size: few; length: 14; V: TRBV7-7; DNA: TGTGCTAGCAGCTACGACATATACACAGATACGCAGTATTTT; CDR3: CASSYDIYTDTQYF
J: TRBJ1-3; D: .; size: .; length: 18; V: TRBV6-5; DNA: TGTGCCAGCAGCTCCTCCCCTGGCAGGGGATACGGTGGAAACACCATATATTTT; CDR3: CASSSSPGRGYGGNTIYF
J: TRBJ1-5; D: TRBD1; size: .; length: 15; V: TRBV12-3/TRBV12-4; DNA: TGTGCCAGCAGTTTTCGACAGGGGCGCAATCAGCCCCAGCATTTT; CDR3: CASSFRQGRNQPQHF